Below, 8 T cell receptor beta chains from the same sample are listed, as sequenced in a study of T-cell memory formation after mild COVID-19. MiXCR, run by TCRdb on the 5' RACE reads, gives a single entry per CDR3 protein. The sample gives roughly 560,000 distinct CDR3 sequences, around 20% of which show up once; approximately 12% is in the top ten. The specimen was PBMCs or a T cell subset sorted from them (not recorded which). The receptors here all came from an adult woman who had mild COVID-19 (a few samples of this study predate the infection). Cell type and time point are not known.

J is TRBJ2-1 and V is TRBV5-4, with 7 bases fitting TRBD1. Germline trimming cut 1 base from V and 8 bases from J; bases unmatched to any gene: 6. Germline V CDR1 and CDR2: SGHNT, YYREEE (reference sequence). The CDR3 runs 14 residues. The CDR3 DNA reads TGTGCCAGCAGCTTGTCTGACAGGGTTCATGAGCAGTTCTTC. It specifies CASSLSDRVHEQFF.

This clonotype was seen a few times. This chain joins TRBV7-9 and TRBJ2-5; TRBD2 is a possible D gene (6 bases). The germline gives CDR1 SEHNR, CDR2 FQNEAQ (reference sequence). V was cut by 2 bases and J by 3 bases, with 13 bases left in between. CDR3 size: 15 residues. CDR3 DNA: TGTGCCAGCAGCTTATTAGGGGACTCTGAAGAGACCCAGTACTTC. It translates to CASSLLGDSEETQYF.

V is TRBV12-3 or TRBV12-4 and J is TRBJ2-1; TRBD1 is a possible D gene (5 bases). This CDR3 has 15 residues. The V end lost 6 bases, the J end lost 0 bases, and 12 bases lay between the germline ends. The CDR3 nucleotides read TGTGCCAGCAGCCAGACAGAGAGCTCCTACAATGAGCAGTTCTTC. It specifies CASSQTESSYNEQFF.

This clonotype was detected once. The rearrangement uses TRBV7-8 and TRBJ1-2, with 8 bases aligning to TRBD1. Germline CDR1 is SGHVS and CDR2 is FQNEAQ. After removal of 1 base from V and 4 bases from J, the junction contained 11 bases not matched to a gene. This CDR3 region has 17 residues. CDR3 DNA: TGTGCCAGCAGCTTAGAGGGTAGGACAGGGCTCGGCTATGGCTACACCTTC. This encodes CASSLEGRTGLGYGYTF.

The rearrangement uses TRBV12-3 or TRBV12-4 and TRBJ2-7, with 9 nucleotides matching TRBD2. V shed 1 base, J shed 2 bases, and the junction held 3 bases outside the gene matches. This CDR3 comprises 15 residues. CDR3 region: CASSLGGRAPYEQYF. Written as DNA, the CDR3 is TGTGCCAGCAGTTTAGGCGGGAGGGCCCCCTACGAGCAGTACTTC.

The chain links TRBV20-1 to TRBJ1-2, with TRBD1 matching 10 bases. Germline loops: CDR1 DFQATT, CDR2 SNEGSKA (reference sequence). This CDR3 contains 11 residues. The CDR3 nucleotides read TGCAGAGCCGGACAGGGGGACGGCTACACCTTC. Translating gives CRAGQGDGYTF.

The V call is TRBV7-9, the J call TRBJ2-3; 8 nucleotides align to TRBD1. Germline lookup yields CDR1 SEHNR and CDR2 FQNEAQ (reference sequence). This CDR3 is built from 18 residues. Trimming removed 5 bases from V and 0 bases from J; junction bases left unmatched: 13. CDR3 nucleotides: TGTGCCAGCAGCACAAGCCTGACAGGGGAGACTAGCACAGATACGCAGTATTTT. It codes for CASSTSLTGETSTDTQYF.

V and J are TRBV2 and TRBJ1-2; TRBD1 aligns across 9 bases. The CDR3 is made up of 18 amino acids. The V gene end was trimmed by 4 bases and the J gene end by 1 base; junction bases not matched to a gene: 13. The germline V gene encodes CDR1 SNHLY and CDR2 FYNNEI. CDR3 region: CASSVPPGQGNFNYGYTF. In DNA, the CDR3 is TGTGCCAGCAGTGTACCGCCGGGACAGGGCAACTTTAACTATGGCTACACCTTC.